Shown below are 31 T cell receptor beta chains from a single sample sequenced in a study of cytomegalovirus exposure and HLA in healthy donors. PCR primers comprised 60 Vbeta and 13 Jbeta primers. Sequenced by immunoSEQ multiplex PCR; TCRdb stores in-frame clones only, minus some. The sample includes roughly 110,000 clones, more than 70% of them seen just once. Input material: PBMCs. These receptor sequences come from a man aged 25-45 years in good health and CMV-seronegative.

V usage is TRBV9 and J usage is TRBJ2-3, with 13 bases that match TRBD2. Trimming cost V 4 bases and J 2 bases; bases outside gene matches: 7. The CDR3 has 17 residues. Germline V gene data show CDR1 as SGDLS and CDR2 as YYNGEE. The CDR3: CASSPGLAGVLTDTQYF. The CDR3 coding sequence is TGTGCCAGCAGCCCTGGACTAGCGGGGGTGCTCACAGATACGCAGTATTTT.

This rearrangement joins TRBV27 to TRBJ2-3, with TRBD2 as a possible D gene (6 bases). Trimming cost V 3 bases and J 4 bases, with 8 bases left between them. The CDR3 covers 13 residues. The germline gives CDR1 MNHEY, CDR2 SMNVEV (reference sequence). CDR3: CASSFGLPDTQYF. CDR3 bases: TGTGCCAGCAGTTTCGGACTACCAGATACGCAGTATTTT.

The rearrangement joins TRBV19 to TRBJ2-2; no clear D gene. CDR3 size: 12 residues. The V gene lost 5 bases and the J gene lost 4 bases, with 5 bases spanning the gap. The germline CDR1 and CDR2 sequences are LNHDA and SQIVND (reference sequence). CDR3 in amino acids: CASSLFTGELFF. CDR3 coding DNA: TGTGCCAGTAGTCTCTTCACCGGGGAGCTGTTTTTT.

The CDR3 protein is CASSVEPGTETQYF. As DNA, the CDR3 is TGTGCCAGCAGCGTAGAACCGGGTACAGAGACCCAGTACTTC. The gene calls are TRBV9 and TRBJ2-5; D uncertain. Germline CDR1 reads SGDLS; CDR2 reads YYNGEE. Trimming left V 0 bases short and J 4 bases short, with 10 bases between. This CDR3 is built from 14 residues.

The chain uses TRBV29-1 and TRBJ1-3, with D perhaps TRBD1 (6 bases). The CDR3 loop spans 14 amino acids. The germline V gene encodes CDR1 SQVTM and CDR2 ANQGSEA. V was shortened by 4 bases and J by 2 bases, with 12 bases between the two germline ends. CDR3 loop: CSVGGGITGNTIYF. CDR3 sequence (DNA): TGCAGCGTTGGGGGGGGCATCACTGGAAACACCATATATTTT. Combining the CDR3 with reference TRBV29-1 and TRBJ1-3 gives the whole variable domain SAVISQKPSRDICQRGTSLTIQCQVDSQVTMMFWYRQQPGQSLTLIATANQGSEATYESGFVIDKFPISRPNLTFSTLTVSNMSPEDSSIYLCSVGGGITGNTIYFGEGSWLTVV.

The V call is TRBV5-1, the J call TRBJ2-5; TRBD1 is a possible D gene (5 bases). TRBJ2-7 matches the DNA end more closely, so the J call is doubtful. The CDR3 is made up of 15 amino acids. CDR1 is SGHRS, CDR2 YFSETQ, per germline. CDR3 coding DNA: TGCGCCAGCAGCTTGAGTGGTCGGACATCCTACGAGCAGTACTTC. It encodes CASSLSGRTSYEQYF.

The sample holds a few counts of this clone. V gene TRBV11-2 combines with J gene TRBJ2-7, with 8 bases fitting TRBD1. The CDR3 spans 15 residues. Germline V gene sequence: CDR1 SGHAT, CDR2 FQNNGV. V shed 0 bases and J 4 bases; nucleotides not matched to a gene: 5. The CDR3 sequence is CASSLDSTGGYEQYF. As DNA, the CDR3 is TGTGCCAGCAGCTTAGATAGCACAGGGGGATACGAGCAGTACTTC.

This chain links TRBV9 with TRBJ1-3, with TRBD1 as a possible D gene (5 bases). The CDR3 contains 14 residues. V lost 10 bases, J lost 1 base, and 15 bases lay in between. CDR1 is SGDLS and CDR2 is YYNGEE in the germline V gene. This chain's CDR3 is CASRPGGSGNTIYF. The DNA for the CDR3 is TGTGCCTCAAGGCCCGGGGGGTCTGGAAACACCATATATTTT.

This clone was detected only a few times. This chain connects TRBV7-3 to TRBJ1-6, with 7 bases lining up with TRBD1. V was pared by 2 bases and J by 10 bases, with 11 bases of the junction left unmatched. CDR3 length: 16 amino acids. Germline V gene sequence: CDR1 SGHTA, CDR2 FQGTGA. In DNA form, the CDR3 reads TGTGCCAGCAGCTTAGGTCCACAGGGGAACGGGTCACCCCTCCACTTT. It codes for CASSLGPQGNGSPLHF.

The CDR3 nucleotides read TGTGCCAGCAGTGCCGCCCGGGACATCGGATCCTACGAGCAGTACTTC. Protein product: CASSAARDIGSYEQYF. The chain uses TRBV27 and TRBJ2-7; the D gene is possibly TRBD1 (6 bases). Per germline, CDR1 MNHEY and CDR2 SMNVEV (reference sequence). The V end lost 5 bases, the J end lost 1 base, and 18 bases lay between the germline ends. CDR3 size: 16 residues.

The sample holds one count of this clone. This chain uses TRBV29-1 with TRBJ2-6; D uncertain. Trimming pared 5 bases from V and 0 bases from J, leaving 8 bases between. Germline lookup yields CDR1 SQVTM and CDR2 ANQGSEA. This CDR3 region has 14 residues. The CDR3 bases are TGCAGCGTTTCAGGCGACTCTGGGGCCAACGTCCTGACTTTC. Protein product: CSVSGDSGANVLTF.

The chain joins TRBV27 to TRBJ1-1; no clear D. This CDR3 comprises 14 residues. V was trimmed by 0 bases and J by 1 base, leaving 6 bases between them. CDR1 MNHEY and CDR2 SMNVEV come from the germline V gene (reference sequence). The CDR3 sequence: CASSLSPRNTEAFF. The CDR3 bases are TGTGCCAGCAGTTTATCACCGAGGAACACTGAAGCTTTCTTT.

V usage is TRBV7-3 and J usage is TRBJ2-5; a weak D match, TRBD1 (5 bases). Germline V CDR1 and CDR2: SGHTA, FQGTGA. Trimming took 5 bases from V and 1 from J, leaving 8 bases between them. This CDR3 contains 13 residues. CDR3 sequence: CASSRQFQETQYF. CDR3 nucleotide sequence: TGTGCCAGCAGCCGACAGTTCCAAGAGACCCAGTACTTC.

This clone was detected once. The chain joins TRBV5-1 to TRBJ2-3; 7 nucleotides align to TRBD2. V shed 0 bases and J 3 bases; nucleotides not matched to a gene: 10. The CDR3 is made up of 17 amino acids. Germline CDR1 reads SGHRS; CDR2 reads YFSETQ. In DNA form, the CDR3 reads TGCGCCAGCAGCTTGGGCGGGTCTAGCGGTAGGACAGATACGCAGTATTTT. Its protein product is CASSLGGSSGRTDTQYF.

The chain recombines TRBV27 with TRBJ2-3; 9 bases agree with TRBD1. In germline, CDR1 is MNHEY, CDR2 SMNVEV (reference sequence). V trimming: 5 bases; J trimming: 6 bases; junction bases outside the gene matches: 15. There are 17 residues in the CDR3. The chain's CDR3 is CASSPTSTGGGWDTQYF. The CDR3 DNA is TGTGCCAGCAGTCCCACCTCGACAGGGGGGGGATGGGATACGCAGTATTTT.

The genes are TRBV5-6 and TRBJ1-6; 7 bases agree with TRBD1. This CDR3 has 15 amino acids. Unmatched junction bases numbered 2, after V lost 2 bases and J lost 3 bases. Germline lookup yields CDR1 SGHDT and CDR2 YYEEEE. The CDR3 nucleotides are TGTGCCAGCAGCTTCCGGGACAGCTATAATTCACCCCTCCACTTT. Its protein is CASSFRDSYNSPLHF. The full variable domain, with the rest looked up from reference TRBV5-6 and TRBJ1-6, is DAGVTQSPTHLIKTRGQQVTLRCSPKSGHDTVSWYQQALGQGPQFIFQYYEEEERQRGNFPDRFSGHQFPNYSSELNVNALLLGDSALYLCASSFRDSYNSPLHFGNGTRLTVT.

V and J are TRBV29-1 and TRBJ1-2; TRBD1 matches at 11 bases. Germline V gene lookup returns CDR1 SQVTM and CDR2 ANQGSEA. The CDR3 spans 13 residues. Germline trimming cut 7 bases from V and 8 bases from J; bases unmatched to any gene: 9. Here the CDR3 reads CSAGTGGSVGYTF. The CDR3, as DNA: TGCAGCGCTGGGACAGGGGGTTCGGTCGGCTACACCTTC.

The J gene is TRBJ2-7, the V gene TRBV19, with D perhaps TRBD1 (7 bases). This CDR3 is 15 amino acids long. From germline, CDR1 is LNHDA and CDR2 SQIVND (reference sequence). With 5 bases removed from V and 2 bases from J, the gap between germline ends came to 16 bases. The CDR3 coding sequence is TGTGCCAGTAGTCCCCTCCAGGGGGGCACCTACGAGCAGTACTTC. It encodes CASSPLQGGTYEQYF.

V and J are TRBV10-2 and TRBJ2-2; no definite D call. Germline V lookup: CDR1 WSHSY, CDR2 SAAADI. The CDR3 consists of 16 residues. Trimming took off 5 bases at V and 0 bases at J, with 13 bases between the two ends. The CDR3 nucleotides read TGCGCCAGCAGTACCATAGCAGTTGCGAACACCGGGGAGCTGTTTTTT. Amino acid sequence: CASSTIAVANTGELFF.

In this sample, this clone turned up once. The chain joins TRBV10-2 to TRBJ1-5; D is unclear. Germline V CDR1 and CDR2: WSHSY, SAAADI. The V end was cut by 0 bases, the J end by 6 bases, with 12 bases between. The CDR3 extends over 15 amino acids. The CDR3 DNA reads TGCGCCAGCAGTGAGTCACTGGGAACTAGTCAGCCCCAGCATTTT. Protein sequence: CASSESLGTSQPQHF.

This sequence joins TRBV19 and TRBJ2-1; 12 bases agree with TRBD1. The V gene end was trimmed by 4 bases and the J gene end by 9 bases; junction bases not matched to a gene: 7. Germline assignment: CDR1 LNHDA and CDR2 SQIVND (reference sequence). The CDR3 runs 15 residues. In DNA form, the CDR3 reads TGTGCCAGTAGTAACAGCGGGACAGGGGGCTTTGAGCAGTTCTTC. This encodes CASSNSGTGGFEQFF. Drawing the rest from reference TRBV19 and TRBJ2-1, the complete variable domain is DGGITQSPKYLFRKEGQNVTLSCEQNLNHDAMYWYRQDPGQGLRLIYYSQIVNDFQKGDIAEGYSVSREKKESFPLTVTSAQKNPTAFYLCASSNSGTGGFEQFFGPGTRLTVL.

The chain couples TRBV5-1 to TRBJ2-2, with 9 bases that match TRBD2. In germline, CDR1 is SGHRS, CDR2 YFSETQ. There are 14 residues in the CDR3. The ends lost 6 bases at V and 6 bases at J; junction bases unmatched: 6. CDR3 DNA sequence: TGCGCCAGCACAGAGGCTAGCGGGGCCGGGGAGCTGTTTTTT. Its protein product is CASTEASGAGELFF. The whole variable domain, remainder taken from reference TRBV5-1 and TRBJ2-2, is KAGVTQTPRYLIKTRGQQVTLSCSPISGHRSVSWYQQTPGQGLQFLFEYFSETQRNKGNFPGRFSGRQFSNSRSEMNVSTLELGDSALYLCASTEASGAGELFFGEGSRLTVL.

J is TRBJ1-5 and V is TRBV27, with 7 bases fitting TRBD1. V dropped 7 bases and J dropped 4; count of bases not matched to a gene: 7. In germline, CDR1 is MNHEY, CDR2 SMNVEV (reference sequence). CDR3 length: 14 residues. The CDR3 spells CASMRQGGNQPQHF. In nucleotides, the CDR3 is TGTGCCAGCATGAGGCAGGGGGGAAATCAGCCCCAGCATTTT.

This chain uses TRBV28 with TRBJ1-6, with D possibly matching TRBD1 (5 bases). The CDR3 sequence is 13 residues long. Trimming took off 8 bases at V and 8 bases at J, with 13 bases between the two ends. Germline V gives CDR1 MDHEN, CDR2 SYDVKM. Written as DNA, the CDR3 is TGTGCCAGCGGCACGGAGGGGTATTCACCCCTCCACTTT. Its translation: CASGTEGYSPLHF.

V is TRBV10-1 and J is TRBJ2-3, with 7 bases identical to TRBD1. The CDR3 totals 18 residues. Germline V CDR1 and CDR2: WNHNN, SYGVQD (reference sequence). J gave up 0 bases and V 6 bases, and 15 bases lay outside the gene matches. CDR3 sequence (DNA): TGCGCCAGCAGCCCCCGGTTGGGTGAGGGGGCTAGCACAGATACGCAGTATTTT. Translating gives CASSPRLGEGASTDTQYF.

The sample holds one count of this clone. This sequence joins TRBV27 and TRBJ2-1; 8 nucleotides align to TRBD1. The CDR3 runs 14 residues. Germline loops: CDR1 MNHEY, CDR2 SMNVEV (reference sequence). After removal of 3 bases from V and 8 bases from J, the junction contained 6 bases not matched to a gene. The CDR3 loop reads CASSFWTGRDEQFF. In DNA, the CDR3 is TGTGCCAGCAGTTTTTGGACAGGGCGGGATGAGCAGTTCTTC.

The J gene is TRBJ2-2, the V gene TRBV29-1, with D perhaps TRBD1 (5 bases). CDR3 length: 13 residues. Germline CDR1 is SQVTM and CDR2 is ANQGSEA. The V gene lost 3 bases and the J gene lost 2 bases, with 7 bases spanning the gap. CDR3 sequence: CSVDRDNTGELFF. The CDR3 nucleotides are TGCAGCGTTGACAGGGATAACACCGGGGAGCTGTTTTTT.

The chain recombines TRBV19 with TRBJ2-5; possibly TRBD1 for D (6 bases). The length of the CDR3 is 15 residues. Germline loops: CDR1 LNHDA, CDR2 SQIVND (reference sequence). Deletions cut 3 bases from V and 4 bases from J, with 15 bases between. The CDR3, as DNA: TGTGCCAGTAGTATTTTGGGGGCGTCAGGAGAGACCCAGTACTTC. Protein product: CASSILGASGETQYF.

The chain is built from TRBV5-1 and TRBJ2-1, with TRBD2 matching 13 bases. The CDR3 is 15 amino acids. V shed 2 bases, J shed 6 bases, and the junction held 2 bases outside the gene matches. Looked up from germline, CDR1 is SGHRS and CDR2 is YFSETQ. The CDR3 sequence is CASSLRLAGGNEQFF. The CDR3 DNA reads TGCGCCAGCAGCTTAAGACTAGCGGGAGGCAATGAGCAGTTCTTC.

The rearrangement joins TRBV7-9 to TRBJ2-7; D is unclear. In germline, CDR1 is SEHNR, CDR2 FQNEAQ (reference sequence). Deletions cut 2 bases from V and 1 base from J, with 9 bases between. The CDR3 spans 14 residues. CDR3 nucleotide sequence: TGTGCCAGCAGCTTAAATCCCCAGTCCTACGAGCAGTACTTC. Translating it yields CASSLNPQSYEQYF.

The chain couples TRBV5-4 to TRBJ2-3, with 10 positions matching TRBD2. The CDR3 sequence is 16 residues long. CDR1 is SGHNT, CDR2 YYREEE, per germline (reference sequence). Trimming at V came to 0 bases and at J to 5 bases, leaving 6 bases not matched to a gene. The CDR3 is CASSLERGGPGDTQYF. The CDR3 region has the DNA TGTGCCAGCAGCTTGGAGCGGGGGGGCCCGGGAGATACGCAGTATTTT.